The present T cell receptor (beta chain) was sequenced within a study of radiation and T cells in renal cell carcinoma. Time point defined: blood 4 weeks post-SBRT, at nephrectomy. Described treatment: 15 Gy SBRT to primary tumor, nephrectomy 4 weeks later. Nephrectomy followed 15 Gy stereotactic body radiation by 4 weeks. This renal cell carcinoma was of the clear cell type. As to this clone: Its target is unknown.

The germline gives CDR1 MDHEN, CDR2 SYDVKM. Germline trimming cut 2 bases from V and 5 bases from J; bases unmatched to any gene: 5. This CDR3 spans 16 amino acids. Here immunoSEQ multiplex PCR was the method, and the copy in TCRdb shows in-frame clones only, minus some. This sample carries about 150,000 clones, roughly 90% of them seen once, and the ten largest clones take 15% to 20%. Findings and caveats of the study: Pretreatment tumor biopsies were lacking, so baseline clonotypes are unknown.

The receptor was isolated from a woman aged 45-65 years with renal cell carcinoma. The chain recombines TRBV28 with TRBJ2-7; the match to TRBD2 covers 14 bases. The material was blood, obtained from a patient whose treatment included radiotherapy and nephrectomy. In nucleotides, the CDR3 is TGTGCCAGCAGTTTAGGGACTAGCGGGAGTAGAAACGAGCAGTACTTC. Translating it yields CASSLGTSGSRNEQYF.